Below, one T cell receptor beta chain is given with its context. The same CDR3 arises from other DNA sequences in this sample as well. The sample belongs to a study of T cell responses to AZD1222 COVID-19 vaccine. Assay: immunoSEQ multiplex PCR; the TCRdb copy retains only in-frame clones and omits some. The sample shows some 150,000 clones, 80% to 85% of them seen only once. The material was peripheral blood, obtained on day 0 of MenACWY control vaccination. The receptor was derived from an adult in good health.

CDR3 amino acids: CATSIGGGYGYTF. CDR3 DNA sequence: TGTGCCACCAGCATTGGGGGCGGCTATGGCTACACCTTC. The genes are TRBV15 and TRBJ1-2; D may be TRBD1 (6 bases). CDR3 length: 13 amino acids. Trimming removed 4 bases at V and 4 bases at J, with 10 bases between. Germline CDR1 and CDR2: LNHNV and YYDKDF (reference sequence).